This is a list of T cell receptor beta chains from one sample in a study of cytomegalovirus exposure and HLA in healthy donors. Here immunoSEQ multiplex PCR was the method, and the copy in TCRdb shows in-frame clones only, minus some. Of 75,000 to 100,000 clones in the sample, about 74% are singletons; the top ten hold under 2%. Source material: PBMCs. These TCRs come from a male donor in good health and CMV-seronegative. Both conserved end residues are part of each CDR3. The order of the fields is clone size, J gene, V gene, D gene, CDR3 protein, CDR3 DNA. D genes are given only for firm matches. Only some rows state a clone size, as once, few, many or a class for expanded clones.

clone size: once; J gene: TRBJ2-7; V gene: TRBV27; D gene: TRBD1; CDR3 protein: CASSLIDRGIYEQYF; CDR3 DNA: TGTGCCAGCAGTTTAATTGACAGGGGAATTTACGAGCAGTACTTC
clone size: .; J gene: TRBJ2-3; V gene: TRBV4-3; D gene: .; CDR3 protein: CASSQGHEGSTDTQYF; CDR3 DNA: TGCGCCAGCAGCCAAGGGCATGAGGGAAGCACAGATACGCAGTATTTT
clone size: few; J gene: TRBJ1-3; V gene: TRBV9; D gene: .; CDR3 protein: CASSAAPTGATGNTIYF; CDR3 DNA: TGTGCCAGCAGCGCTGCACCGACAGGCGCAACTGGAAACACCATATATTTT
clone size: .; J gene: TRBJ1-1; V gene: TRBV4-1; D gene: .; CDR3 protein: CASSQVGFPRERSNTEAFF; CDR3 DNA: TGCGCCAGCAGCCAAGTAGGATTCCCGAGGGAGCGGTCGAACACTGAAGCTTTCTTT
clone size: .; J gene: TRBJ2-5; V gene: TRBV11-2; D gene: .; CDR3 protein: CASSLDRVYRETQYF; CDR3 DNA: TGTGCCAGCAGCTTAGACAGGGTATACAGGGAGACCCAGTACTTC
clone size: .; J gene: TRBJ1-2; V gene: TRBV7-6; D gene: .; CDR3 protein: CASSLATGSIGYTF; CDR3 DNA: TGTGCCAGCAGCTTAGCGACAGGATCTATTGGCTACACCTTC
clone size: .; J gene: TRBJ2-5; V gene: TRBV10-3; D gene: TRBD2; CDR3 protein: CAISGTSGDQETQYF; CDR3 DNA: TGTGCCATCAGCGGGACTAGCGGCGACCAAGAGACCCAGTACTTC
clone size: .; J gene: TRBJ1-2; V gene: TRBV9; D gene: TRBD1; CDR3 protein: CASSGTGNEDGYTF; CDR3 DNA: TGTGCCAGCAGCGGGACAGGGAATGAGGATGGCTACACCTTC
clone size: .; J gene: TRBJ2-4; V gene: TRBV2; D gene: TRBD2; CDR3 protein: CASTELAGDKNIQYF; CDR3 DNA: TGTGCCAGCACCGAACTAGCGGGGGACAAAAACATTCAGTACTTC
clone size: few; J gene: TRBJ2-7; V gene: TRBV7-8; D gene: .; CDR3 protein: CASRGSYEQYF; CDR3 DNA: TGTGCCAGTCGGGGGTCCTACGAGCAGTACTTC
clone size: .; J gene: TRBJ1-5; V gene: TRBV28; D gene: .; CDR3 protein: CAGTQGRGQPQHF; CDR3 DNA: TGTGCCGGGACACAGGGACGGGGTCAGCCCCAGCATTTT
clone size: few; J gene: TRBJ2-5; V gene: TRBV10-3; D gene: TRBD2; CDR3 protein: CAILSLWEGRETQYF; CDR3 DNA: TGTGCCATCCTCTCCCTGTGGGAGGGCCGGGAGACCCAGTACTTC
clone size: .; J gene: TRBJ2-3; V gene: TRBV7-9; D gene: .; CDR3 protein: CASRGLGGKVDTQYF; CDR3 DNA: TGTGCCAGCAGGGGGCTTGGGGGGAAGGTAGATACGCAGTATTTT
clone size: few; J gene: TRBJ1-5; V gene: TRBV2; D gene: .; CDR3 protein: CASSVMVQGFRRNQPQHF; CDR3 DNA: TGTGCCAGCAGTGTGATGGTCCAGGGGTTTAGGAGAAATCAGCCCCAGCATTTT
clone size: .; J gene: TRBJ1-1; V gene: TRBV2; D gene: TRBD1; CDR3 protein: CASSANRGGNTEAFF; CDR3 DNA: TGTGCCAGCAGCGCAAACAGGGGCGGGAACACTGAAGCTTTCTTT
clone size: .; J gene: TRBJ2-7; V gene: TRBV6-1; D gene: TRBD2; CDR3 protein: CASSALAGGSSYEQYF; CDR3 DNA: TGTGCCAGCAGTGCCCTAGCGGGAGGGAGCTCCTACGAGCAGTACTTC
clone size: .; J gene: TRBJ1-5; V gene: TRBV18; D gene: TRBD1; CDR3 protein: CASSPGQGYQPQHF; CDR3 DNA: TGTGCCAGCTCTCCGGGACAGGGGTATCAGCCCCAGCATTTT
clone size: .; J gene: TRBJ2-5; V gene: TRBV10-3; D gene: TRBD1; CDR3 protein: CAIGNGQGVQETQYF; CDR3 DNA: TGTGCCATCGGAAACGGACAGGGGGTTCAAGAGACCCAGTACTTC
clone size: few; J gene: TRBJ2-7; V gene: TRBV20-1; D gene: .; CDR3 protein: CSASNSYEQYF; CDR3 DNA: TGCAGTGCTAGCAACTCCTACGAGCAGTACTTC
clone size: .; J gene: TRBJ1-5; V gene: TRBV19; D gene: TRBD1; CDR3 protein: CASGMGQSGQPQHF; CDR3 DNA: TGTGCCAGTGGTATGGGACAGTCTGGTCAGCCCCAGCATTTT
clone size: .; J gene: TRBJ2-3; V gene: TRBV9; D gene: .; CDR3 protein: CASSVEVMGAGEQYF; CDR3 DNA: TGTGCCAGCAGCGTAGAGGTAATGGGGGCCGGGGAGCAGTATTTT
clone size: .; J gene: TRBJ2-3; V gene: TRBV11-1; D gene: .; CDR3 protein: CASSPTGTQYF; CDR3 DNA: TGTGCCAGCAGCCCCACGGGTACGCAGTATTTT
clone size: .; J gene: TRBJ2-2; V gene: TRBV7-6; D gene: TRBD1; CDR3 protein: CASSFLGQVNTGELFF; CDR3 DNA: TGTGCCAGCAGCTTTTTGGGACAGGTGAACACCGGGGAGCTGTTTTTT